This paragraph reports one T cell receptor (beta chain). This CDR3 is 16 amino acids long. Germline V gene data show CDR1 as LGHNA and CDR2 as YSLEER. The V and J ends lost 0 bases and 4 bases, in that order; junction bases with no gene match: 7. PCR primers comprised 60 Vbeta and 13 Jbeta primers. The repertoire was sequenced with immunoSEQ multiplex PCR; TCRdb's copy has only in-frame clones and lacks some. The sample yields 100,000 or so clones, roughly three quarters seen once. These data originate in a study of cytomegalovirus exposure and HLA in healthy donors. Study-wide background: Genetic ancestry analysis placed over 75% of the roughly 400 donors that were genotyped in the Caucasian-associated cluster.

This chain connects TRBV4-3 to TRBJ1-2; TRBD1 agrees at 8 bases. Sequencing was performed on PBMCs. The receptor's source is a man younger than 40 in good health and CMV-seronegative. CDR3 loop: CASSQDPGGAGYGYTF. CDR3 bases: TGCGCCAGCAGCCAAGACCCAGGGGGCGCTGGCTATGGCTACACCTTC.